Below, 27 T cell receptor beta chains from the same sample are listed, as sequenced in a study of shared clonotypes between healthy human individuals. Some clones are missing from TCRdb's copy, which holds only in-frame ones; the method was immunoSEQ multiplex PCR. The sample has roughly 330,000 clones, roughly 70% seen once; the top ten hold around a tenth. Material: memory CD4+ T cells sorted from blood. Regarding subset: CD45RA-negative fraction. The receptors here all came from a man aged 30-40 years in good health.

The chain recombines TRBV2 with TRBJ2-5, with D tentatively TRBD1 (5 bases). Judging by the DNA end, TRBJ2-7 fits better; the J call may be wrong. This CDR3 has 14 amino acids. CDR1 and CDR2 (germline): SNHLY, FYNNEI. CDR3 bases: TGTGCCAGCCGACAGAGTCCTGCGTCCTACGAGCAGTACTTC. Encoded protein: CASRQSPASYEQYF.

This clone has a count of ten or more. The chain couples TRBV7-8 to TRBJ1-4; 9 nucleotides match TRBD1. The germline V gene has CDR1 SGHVS and CDR2 FQNEAQ. Trimming at V came to 6 bases and at J to 5 bases, leaving 7 bases not matched to a gene. The CDR3 is 15 amino acids. The CDR3 loop is CASSSSGTGNEKLFF. CDR3 coding DNA: TGTGCCAGCAGTTCCTCCGGGACAGGGAATGAAAAACTGTTTTTT.

This chain connects TRBV18 to TRBJ2-1; TRBD2 matches at 10 bases. The V and J ends lost 4 bases and 6 bases, in that order; junction bases with no gene match: 6. CDR1 is KGHSH, CDR2 LQKENI, per germline. CDR3 length: 15 amino acids. This CDR3 reads CASSHLAGDLNEQFF. The CDR3 DNA follows: TGTGCCAGCTCACACCTAGCGGGAGATCTCAATGAGCAGTTCTTC.

This rearrangement joins TRBV5-6 to TRBJ1-1, with D hard to call. The CDR3 loop spans 15 amino acids. The V end was cut by 3 bases, the J end by 2 bases, with 14 bases between. Germline-derived CDR1 and CDR2 are SGHDT and YYEEEE. CDR3 loop: CASSSPRRSNTEAFF. The DNA of the CDR3 is TGTGCCAGCAGCTCCCCCAGGAGAAGTAACACTGAAGCTTTCTTT.

A note on this clone: Just one base apart from a much larger clone, this may be a read error. The same CDR3 is also encoded by other DNA sequences in this sample. The CDR3 DNA sequence: TGTGCCAGCAGCCCAAACAGAGGGAAAGAGACCCAGTACTTC. Its protein is CASSPNRGKETQYF. The rearrangement links TRBV7-2 to TRBJ2-5; tentative D call: TRBD2 (5 bases). Germline V gives CDR1 SGHTA, CDR2 FQGNSA. The V gene lost 5 bases and the J gene lost 3 bases, with 13 bases spanning the gap. The CDR3 contains 14 residues.

This clone appeared many times. The chain recombines TRBV5-1 with TRBJ2-1, with 7 bases fitting TRBD2. Germline CDR1 and CDR2: SGHRS and YFSETQ. The CDR3 loop spans 14 amino acids. Trimming removed 4 bases from V and 7 bases from J; junction bases left unmatched: 8. The CDR3, as DNA: TGCGCCAGCAGCGGGAGGGGAGCGGAAAATGAGCAGTTCTTC. Its translation: CASSGRGAENEQFF.

This chain uses TRBV18 with TRBJ2-2; the D is unclear. V was clipped by 2 bases and J by 6 bases, with 4 bases between them. CDR1 is KGHSH, CDR2 LQKENI, per germline. The CDR3 totals 12 residues. As DNA, the CDR3 is TGTGCCAGCTCACCATCGCCCGGGGAGCTGTTTTTT. Translated, it gives CASSPSPGELFF.

This clone was recorded at least ten times. The rearrangement joins TRBV5-4 to TRBJ2-5, with no clear D. In germline, CDR1 is SGHNT, CDR2 YYREEE (reference sequence). This CDR3 contains 14 residues. Deletions cut 0 bases from V and 7 bases from J, with 13 bases between. The CDR3 DNA reads as TGTGCCAGCAGCTTGGAGCCGCTACGAGGGACCCAGTACTTC. Amino acid sequence: CASSLEPLRGTQYF.

This chain joins TRBV5-1 and TRBJ2-2, with D hard to call. V lost 0 bases to trimming and J lost 3 bases, with 6 bases between them. The CDR3 contains 14 residues. Germline V gives CDR1 SGHRS, CDR2 YFSETQ. The CDR3 here is CASSLEAHTGELFF. The CDR3, as DNA: TGCGCCAGCAGCTTGGAAGCCCACACCGGGGAGCTGTTTTTT.

V is TRBV2 and J is TRBJ2-5; unclear D gene. The germline V gene has CDR1 SNHLY and CDR2 FYNNEI. V gave up 4 bases and J gave up 2 bases, with 14 bases separating them. The length of the CDR3 is 15 residues. CDR3: CASSAYQTLQETQYF. CDR3 in DNA: TGTGCCAGCAGTGCGTATCAGACACTACAAGAGACCCAGTACTTC.

The V call is TRBV7-9, the J call TRBJ2-5; possibly TRBD1 for D (5 bases). V shed 2 bases and J shed 1 base, with 5 bases lying between them. Germline CDR1 SEHNR, CDR2 FQNEAQ (reference sequence). The CDR3 totals 13 residues. The CDR3 reads CASSLRGQETQYF. The CDR3, as DNA: TGTGCCAGCAGCTTAAGGGGCCAAGAGACCCAGTACTTC.

This chain joins TRBV7-9 and TRBJ2-1; 7 positions match TRBD1. Germline lookup yields CDR1 SEHNR and CDR2 FQNEAQ (reference sequence). The V segment lost 0 bases and the J segment 4 bases; nucleotides outside the gene matches: 3. The CDR3 covers 15 residues. CDR3 in amino acids: CASSLATGTYNEQFF. CDR3 nucleotide sequence: TGTGCCAGCAGCTTAGCGACAGGGACATACAATGAGCAGTTCTTC. The variable domain in full, completed from reference TRBV7-9 and TRBJ2-1, reads DTGVSQNPRHKITKRGQNVTFRCDPISEHNRLYWYRQTLGQGPEFLTYFQNEAQLEKSRLLSDRFSAERPKGSFSTLEIQRTEQGDSAMYLCASSLATGTYNEQFFGPGTRLTVL.

The rearrangement uses TRBV7-3 and TRBJ2-7, with D unresolved. The germline gives CDR1 SGHTA, CDR2 FQGTGA. The CDR3 sequence is 13 residues long. Trimming shortened V by 8 bases and J by 5 bases, and 16 bases separated the two germline ends. The DNA of the CDR3 is TGTGCCAGCGCGCCCGGTAAGGGTAACGAGCAGTACTTC. It encodes CASAPGKGNEQYF.

The J gene is TRBJ2-3, the V gene TRBV5-1; D not resolved. Germline CDR1 SGHRS, CDR2 YFSETQ. Trimming left V 6 bases short and J 0 bases short, with 11 bases between. The CDR3 is 14 residues long. This CDR3 is CASTPGRSTDTQYF. The CDR3 DNA sequence: TGCGCCAGCACCCCGGGCAGGAGCACAGATACGCAGTATTTT.

The table lists this clone with a few counts. The junction does not match germline at one end; this may be a read error. The chain has TRBV18 and TRBJ1-3; D unresolved. Per germline, CDR1 KGHSH and CDR2 LQKENI. The CDR3 is made up of 16 amino acids. CDR3 residues: CASSPPAGSSGNTIYF. DNA for the CDR3: TGTGCCAGCTCCCCACCGGCCGGCAGCTCTGGAAACACCATATATTTT.

In its sample, this clone was seen a few times. The gene calls are TRBV5-1 and TRBJ2-1; a possible D gene is TRBD1 (6 bases). The germline V and J ends were trimmed by 2 bases and 4 bases, with 28 bases remaining between them. CDR3 size: 20 residues. Germline V gene data show CDR1 as SGHRS and CDR2 as YFSETQ. The CDR3 spells CASSFKSQPTLGRGYNEQFF. CDR3 bases: TGCGCCAGCAGCTTTAAGTCCCAACCGACGTTGGGCAGGGGTTACAATGAGCAGTTCTTC.

This clone occurred a few times. The CDR3 protein is CAISKGVSQETQYF. The DNA for the CDR3 is TGTGCCATCAGTAAGGGAGTAAGCCAAGAGACCCAGTACTTC. The rearrangement links TRBV10-3 to TRBJ2-5; the D gene is possibly TRBD2 (5 bases). Trimming took 5 bases from V and 1 from J, leaving 11 bases between them. The CDR3 extends over 14 amino acids. Germline V gene lookup returns CDR1 ENHRY and CDR2 SYGVKD.

The rearrangement links TRBV5-1 to TRBJ1-4; D possibly corresponds to TRBD1 (6 bases). V dropped 2 bases and J dropped 3 bases, with 11 bases sitting between them. The CDR3 is made up of 15 amino acids. The germline V gene encodes CDR1 SGHRS and CDR2 YFSETQ. The CDR3 sequence is CASSFGGPPNEKLFF. The CDR3 nucleotides read TGCGCCAGCAGCTTCGGGGGGCCCCCTAATGAAAAACTGTTTTTT.

This clone has a handful of counts. This chain connects TRBV28 to TRBJ2-1, with 9 bases that match TRBD2. Germline loops: CDR1 MDHEN, CDR2 SYDVKM. The length of the CDR3 is 15 residues. V gave up 5 bases and J gave up 11 bases; unmatched junction bases: 13. CDR3 sequence: CASSRSGTSISQQFF. CDR3 nucleotides: TGTGCCAGCAGTCGATCCGGGACTAGCATTTCCCAGCAGTTCTTC. Supplemented by reference TRBV28 and TRBJ2-1, the full variable domain reads DVKVTQSSRYLVKRTGEKVFLECVQDMDHENMFWYRQDPGLGLRLIYFSYDVKMKEKGDIPEGYSVSREKKERFSLILESASTNQTSMYLCASSRSGTSISQQFFGPGTRLTVL.

This chain uses TRBV28 with TRBJ2-7; unclear D gene. CDR1 is MDHEN, CDR2 SYDVKM, per germline. The CDR3 has 13 residues. Trimming took 3 bases from V and 12 from J, leaving 18 bases between them. The CDR3 DNA follows: TGTGCCAGCAGTTTTGTCGGCCCTCCTCTAGGGTACTTC. It encodes CASSFVGPPLGYF.

This clone has a single count. This chain joins TRBV5-4 and TRBJ2-5; D gene ambiguous. This CDR3 has 13 amino acids. V shed 2 bases and J shed 5 bases, with 10 bases lying between them. The V gene's germline CDR1 is SGHNT and CDR2 YYREEE (reference sequence). DNA for the CDR3: TGTGCCAGCAGCTTTGGTCCGGCCGAGACCCAGTACTTC. This gives the protein CASSFGPAETQYF.

This chain links TRBV19 with TRBJ2-5; perhaps TRBD1 as D (5 bases). Trimming cost V 3 bases and J 2 bases, with 10 bases left between them. Germline V gene lookup returns CDR1 LNHDA and CDR2 SQIVND (reference sequence). The CDR3 spans 14 residues. CDR3 in amino acids: CASSITGRQETQYF. The DNA for the CDR3 is TGTGCCAGTAGTATTACAGGCCGTCAAGAGACCCAGTACTTC.

A few counts support this clone. The chain recombines TRBV5-4 with TRBJ2-7; 14 bases fit TRBD2. Looked up from germline, CDR1 is SGHNT and CDR2 is YYREEE (reference sequence). The CDR3 extends over 15 amino acids. V trimming: 4 bases; J trimming: 5 bases; junction bases outside the gene matches: 5. The CDR3 here is CASSPGLAGADEQYF. In DNA, the CDR3 is TGTGCCAGCAGCCCGGGACTAGCGGGAGCCGACGAGCAGTACTTC.

Details on this clone: With a far larger clone one base away, a read error is the likely cause. The sample contains more than one DNA sequence encoding this CDR3. This chain uses TRBV5-6 with TRBJ2-5; D not resolved. The CDR3 sequence is 15 residues long. Per the germline V gene, CDR1 is SGHDT and CDR2 is YYEEEE. CDR3 protein: CASSWRFLHQETQYF. CDR3 DNA sequence: TGTGCTAGCAGCTGGCGATTTCTGCACCAAGAGACCCAGTACTTC.

This clone was recorded once. The chain recombines TRBV29-1 with TRBJ2-7; D not resolved. V was pared by 0 bases and J by 3 bases, with 9 bases between. The V gene's germline CDR1 is SQVTM and CDR2 ANQGSEA. CDR3 size: 13 residues. The CDR3: CSVEDPGGYEQYF. CDR3 in DNA: TGCAGCGTTGAAGATCCAGGCGGCTACGAGCAGTACTTC.

This clone was seen a few times. The chain is built from TRBV7-8 and TRBJ1-5; D perhaps matches TRBD1 (5 bases). Germline values: CDR1 SGHVS, CDR2 FQNEAQ. The ends were cut back, 1 base at V and 4 bases at J, with 23 bases in the middle. This CDR3 spans 19 amino acids. Here the CDR3 reads CASSLGRLTGRRLNQPQHF. The DNA for the CDR3 is TGTGCCAGCAGCTTAGGCCGCCTAACGGGGCGAAGATTAAATCAGCCCCAGCATTTT.

Only one count was recorded for this clone. The chain recombines TRBV28 with TRBJ1-5; D not certain. With 2 bases removed from V and 4 bases from J, the gap between germline ends came to 18 bases. The CDR3 is made up of 17 amino acids. Germline loops: CDR1 MDHEN, CDR2 SYDVKM. CDR3: CASSLTVWVSGNQPQHF. CDR3 sequence (DNA): TGTGCCAGCAGTTTAACTGTTTGGGTCAGCGGAAATCAGCCCCAGCATTTT.